The T cell receptor beta chain described here comes from a study of cytomegalovirus exposure and HLA in healthy donors. Vbeta (60) and Jbeta (13) primers were used in the PCR. Generated by immunoSEQ multiplex PCR, the TCRdb table keeps only in-frame clones and is missing some. The repertoire has under 200,000 clones, 79% of them found once; the top ten carry about 2%. The CDR3 is 15 amino acids. V shed 5 bases, J shed 10 bases, and the junction held 7 bases outside the gene matches. CDR1 and CDR2 (germline): SGHTA, FQGNSA. J is TRBJ2-1 and V is TRBV7-2; TRBD2 agrees at 14 bases. Source material: PBMCs. This TCR was recovered from a woman aged 50 to 60 in good health and CMV-seronegative. CDR3 sequence reads: CASSLGTSGGGEQFF. Here the CDR3 DNA reads TGTGCCAGCAGCCTCGGGACTAGCGGGGGAGGCGAGCAGTTCTTC.